A single sample is the source of the 8 T cell receptor beta chains below, sequenced in a study of T-cell memory formation after mild COVID-19. A single record per CDR3 protein comes from TCRdb applying MiXCR to the 5' RACE reads. This sample has just under 350,000 distinct CDR3 sequences, with over 10% found just once. Sequencing was performed on PBMCs or a T cell subset sorted from them (not recorded which). The receptor set was obtained from a young man who had mild COVID-19 (a few samples of this study predate the infection). Cell type and time point are not known.

This clonotype was detected ten times or more. The chain employs TRBV20-1 and TRBJ2-3, with 9 positions matching TRBD1. The CDR3 consists of 13 residues. Germline V lookup: CDR1 DFQATT, CDR2 SNEGSKA (reference sequence). Losses at the gene ends were 5 bases for V and 8 bases for J; bases not matched to a gene: 8. As DNA, the CDR3 is TGCAGTGCTCCGGACAGGGGACTCCCTACGCAGTATTTT. This sequence encodes CSAPDRGLPTQYF.

V usage is TRBV6-5 and J usage is TRBJ1-1, with no clear D. V gave up 6 bases and J gave up 0 bases, with 8 bases separating them. CDR1 and CDR2 from the germline V gene are MNHEY and SVGAGI. The CDR3 runs to 13 residues. In nucleotides, the CDR3 is TGTGCCAGCAGCGGAACATTGAACACTGAAGCTTTCTTT. It encodes CASSGTLNTEAFF.

The rearrangement links TRBV3-1 to TRBJ2-7; TRBD1 matches at 7 bases. V lost 4 bases to trimming and J lost 2 bases; unmatched junction nucleotides: 5. In germline, CDR1 is LGHDT, CDR2 YNNKEL (reference sequence). This CDR3 has 14 amino acids. The CDR3 protein is CASSPGGFTYEQYF. CDR3 coding DNA: TGTGCCAGCAGCCCAGGGGGTTTCACCTACGAGCAGTACTTC.

CDR3 amino acids: CASSFSGGISYNEQFF. The CDR3 DNA follows: TGTGCCAGCAGCTTTAGCGGGGGAATCTCATACAATGAGCAGTTCTTC. The chain links TRBV7-9 to TRBJ2-1, with 9 nucleotides matching TRBD2. The CDR3 is 16 residues long. V lost 3 bases to trimming and J lost 4 bases; unmatched junction nucleotides: 7. Germline values: CDR1 SEHNR, CDR2 FQNEAQ (reference sequence).

This clonotype showed up just a few times. The chain employs TRBV6-5 and TRBJ1-4; D is perhaps TRBD1 (5 bases). The germline CDR1 and CDR2 sequences are MNHEY and SVGAGI. This CDR3 has 15 amino acids. Trimming took 4 bases from V and 8 from J, leaving 17 bases between them. In DNA form, the CDR3 reads TGTGCCAGCAGTTCACGAGGGGCAGGTGGAGAAAAACTGTTTTTT. Amino acids: CASSSRGAGGEKLFF.

This clonotype has only a few counts. The rearrangement uses TRBV4-3 and TRBJ1-1; 12 bases align to TRBD1. This CDR3 has 17 amino acids. The V and J ends lost 2 bases and 6 bases, in that order; junction bases with no gene match: 10. Germline V lookup: CDR1 LGHNA, CDR2 YSLEER. CDR3 residues: CASSQRPGTGGLAEAFF. In DNA form, the CDR3 reads TGCGCCAGCAGCCAAAGACCCGGGACAGGGGGCTTAGCTGAAGCTTTCTTT.

This chain links TRBV12-3 or TRBV12-4 with TRBJ2-7, with D perhaps matching TRBD2 (5 bases). The CDR3 length is 15 residues. Trimming cost V 4 bases and J 0 bases, with 13 bases left between them. The CDR3 here is CASSSPGMVSYEQYF. The CDR3, as DNA: TGTGCCAGCAGTTCCCCCGGGATGGTCTCCTACGAGCAGTACTTC.

Ten or more counts support this clonotype. This chain links TRBV5-4 with TRBJ1-6, with 8 positions matching TRBD1. This CDR3 is 15 amino acids long. Germline CDR1 and CDR2: SGHNT and YYREEE (reference sequence). Unmatched junction bases numbered 10, after V lost 4 bases and J lost 10 bases. The CDR3 region is CASSLTGALLSPLHF. The CDR3, as DNA: TGTGCCAGCAGCCTGACAGGGGCTCTTCTGTCACCCCTCCACTTT. Full variable domain (outside the CDR3, taken from reference TRBV5-4 and TRBJ1-6): ETGVTQSPTHLIKTRGQQVTLRCSSQSGHNTVSWYQQALGQGPQFIFQYYREEENGRGNFPPRFSGLQFPNYSSELNVNALELDDSALYLCASSLTGALLSPLHFGNGTRLTVT.